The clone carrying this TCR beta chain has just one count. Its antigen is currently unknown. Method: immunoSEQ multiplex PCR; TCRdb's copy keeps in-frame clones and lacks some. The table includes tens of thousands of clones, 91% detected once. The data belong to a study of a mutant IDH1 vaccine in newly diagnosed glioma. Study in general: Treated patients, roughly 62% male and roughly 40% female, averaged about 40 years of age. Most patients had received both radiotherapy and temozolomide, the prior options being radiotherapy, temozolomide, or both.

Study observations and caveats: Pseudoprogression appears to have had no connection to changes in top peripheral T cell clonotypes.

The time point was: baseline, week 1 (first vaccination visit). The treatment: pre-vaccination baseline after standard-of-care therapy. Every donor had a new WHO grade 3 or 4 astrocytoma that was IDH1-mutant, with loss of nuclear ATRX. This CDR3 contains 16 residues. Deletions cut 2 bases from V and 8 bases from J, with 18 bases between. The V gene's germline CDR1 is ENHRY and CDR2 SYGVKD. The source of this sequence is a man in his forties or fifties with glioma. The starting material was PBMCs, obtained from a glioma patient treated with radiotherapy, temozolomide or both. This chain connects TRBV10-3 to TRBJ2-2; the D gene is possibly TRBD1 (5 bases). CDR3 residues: CAISEPPPRQLGELFF. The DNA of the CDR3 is TGTGCCATCAGTGAGCCGCCACCTAGACAGTTAGGGGAGCTGTTTTTT.